The 21 T cell receptor beta chains presented below share a single source sample, sequenced in a study of OX40 agonist ivuxolimab in advanced cancers. The library was produced with the immunoSEQ multiplex PCR assay. TCRdb took over this immuneACCESS table, retaining in-frame rearrangements with V and J assigned. Such tables are incomplete; in checked studies, under half of the missing clones stem from an unresolved V gene, and the remainder is unexplained. This sample gives 76,000 or so clones in total; 86% of them show up just once. The ten most abundant clones make up under 0.85% of the sample. Source: CD4+ or CD8+ T cells sorted from blood, taken in a trial of the OX40 agonist ivuxolimab. These TCRs come from an adult with an advanced solid tumor such as melanoma, head and neck, liver or kidney cancer.

This rearrangement joins TRBV2 to TRBJ2-7, with 7 bases identical to TRBD1. Germline V gene data show CDR1 as SNHLY and CDR2 as FYNNEI. The CDR3 is 15 amino acids. After removal of 1 base from V and 4 bases from J, the junction contained 7 bases not matched to a gene. The CDR3 DNA reads TGTGCCAGCAGTGAAGGGCCAGGGGGACAATACGAGCAGTACTTC. It codes for CASSEGPGGQYEQYF.

CDR3 nucleotides: TGTGCCAGCAGAATCCCTGACAGGGGCAATGAGCAGTTCTTC. Translated, it gives CASRIPDRGNEQFF. The rearrangement links TRBV28 to TRBJ2-1; 8 bases fit TRBD1. Germline-derived CDR1 and CDR2 are MDHEN and SYDVKM. CDR3 size: 14 residues. With V trimmed by 6 bases and J by 6 bases, 7 bases remained unmatched. The full variable domain, with the rest looked up from reference TRBV28 and TRBJ2-1, is DVKVTQSSRYLVKRTGEKVFLECVQDMDHENMFWYRQDPGLGLRLIYFSYDVKMKEKGDIPEGYSVSREKKERFSLILESASTNQTSMYLCASRIPDRGNEQFFGPGTRLTVL.

V and J are TRBV5-4 and TRBJ2-7, with a weak D call TRBD2 (5 bases). Trimming left V 4 bases short and J 2 bases short, with 16 bases between. CDR1 is SGHNT and CDR2 is YYREEE in the germline V gene (reference sequence). The CDR3 has 15 residues. In DNA, the CDR3 is TGTGCCAGCAGCAACCCTTTAGCGCGGACCTACGAGCAGTACTTC. The encoded protein is CASSNPLARTYEQYF.

This sequence joins TRBV19 and TRBJ2-3; D gene uncertain. The CDR3 has 14 residues. The germline V and J ends were trimmed by 1 base and 6 bases, with 11 bases remaining between them. Germline assignment: CDR1 LNHDA and CDR2 SQIVND (reference sequence). CDR3 sequence (DNA): TGTGCCAGTAGTATAGTCTTTCGAGTGGATACGCAGTATTTT. As protein: CASSIVFRVDTQYF.

The rearrangement links TRBV4-3 to TRBJ1-5; 8 nucleotides match TRBD1. V shed 1 base, J shed 6 bases, and the junction held 11 bases outside the gene matches. Germline values: CDR1 LGHNA, CDR2 YSLEER. There are 17 residues in the CDR3. The CDR3 region has the DNA TGCGCCAGCAGCCAAGGGACAGGGAGTGAGAGTAGTCAGCCCCAGCATTTT. It specifies CASSQGTGSESSQPQHF.

V usage is TRBV10-2 and J usage is TRBJ2-5; D is unclear. CDR1 is WSHSY, CDR2 SAAADI, per germline. CDR3 size: 13 residues. V was clipped by 3 bases and J by 4 bases, with 9 bases between them. CDR3 bases: TGCGCCAGCAGTGACCGGGCCCGAGAGACCCAGTACTTC. Amino acid sequence: CASSDRARETQYF.

This chain joins TRBV29-1 and TRBJ2-7, with 10 bases matching TRBD2. The CDR3 has 14 amino acids. V dropped 5 bases and J dropped 5; count of bases not matched to a gene: 9. Germline CDR1 SQVTM, CDR2 ANQGSEA. The CDR3 loop reads CSVSPAGGPNEQYF. As DNA, the CDR3 is TGCAGCGTTTCTCCAGCGGGAGGGCCCAACGAGCAGTACTTC.

This clone was observed a single time. This rearrangement joins TRBV7-3 to TRBJ2-7; D is possibly TRBD1 (6 bases). Trimming left V 6 bases short and J 5 bases short, with 14 bases between. The length of the CDR3 is 13 residues. Per germline, CDR1 SGHTA and CDR2 FQGTGA. The CDR3 DNA reads TGTGCCAGCAGTCGGGCCAGGGGTAACGAGCAGTACTTC. This translates into CASSRARGNEQYF.

This clone was seen only once. The chain couples TRBV11-2 to TRBJ1-6; 7 bases are a match to TRBD1. Germline CDR1 and CDR2: SGHAT and FQNNGV. With 5 bases clipped from V and 9 bases from J, the junction kept 7 bases outside the gene matches. The CDR3 runs to 14 residues. The CDR3 DNA reads TGTGCCAGCAGCCCGGGACAGAGTAGTTCACCCCTCCACTTT. The encoded protein is CASSPGQSSSPLHF.

J is TRBJ2-2 and V is TRBV10-1; 13 nucleotides match TRBD2. Germline V gives CDR1 WNHNN, CDR2 SYGVQD (reference sequence). The CDR3 has 18 amino acids. The trim removed 5 bases at V and 3 bases at J, leaving 9 bases unmatched. In DNA form, the CDR3 reads TGCGCCAGCAGTTTAGGGGGACTAGCGGGACGAGACACCGGGGAGCTGTTTTTT. Amino acids: CASSLGGLAGRDTGELFF.

V usage is TRBV19 and J usage is TRBJ1-5, with unresolved D. There are 13 residues in the CDR3. Between the trimmed V and J ends, which lost 3 bases and 7 bases, there was a span of 10 bases. Per germline, CDR1 LNHDA and CDR2 SQIVND (reference sequence). The CDR3 sequence is CASSIGSRQPQHF. Written as DNA, the CDR3 is TGTGCCAGTAGTATTGGGTCCCGCCAGCCCCAGCATTTT.

This clone was seen a single time. The chain is built from TRBV19 and TRBJ2-2, with TRBD1 as a possible D gene (5 bases). The germline gives CDR1 LNHDA, CDR2 SQIVND (reference sequence). The CDR3 runs to 15 residues. The V end lost 1 base, the J end lost 6 bases, and 12 bases lay between the germline ends. The CDR3 sequence is CASSIGRAGPGELFF. In DNA form, the CDR3 reads TGTGCCAGTAGTATAGGTAGGGCAGGGCCCGGGGAGCTGTTTTTT. The full variable domain, completed using reference TRBV19 and TRBJ2-2, is DGGITQSPKYLFRKEGQNVTLSCEQNLNHDAMYWYRQDPGQGLRLIYYSQIVNDFQKGDIAEGYSVSREKKESFPLTVTSAQKNPTAFYLCASSIGRAGPGELFFGEGSRLTVL.

The gene calls are TRBV19 and TRBJ2-7; D is possibly TRBD1 (5 bases). Trimming left V 1 base short and J 5 bases short, with 9 bases between. The V gene's germline CDR1 is LNHDA and CDR2 SQIVND (reference sequence). This CDR3 is 13 amino acids long. The CDR3 nucleotides are TGTGCCAGTAGTATAGGGACACAGAACGAGCAGTACTTC. Translation gives CASSIGTQNEQYF.

The CDR3 sequence is CASSSPSGRFDEQFF. In DNA, the CDR3 is TGTGCCAGCAGTTCCCCAAGCGGGAGATTCGATGAGCAGTTCTTC. The chain couples TRBV28 to TRBJ2-1; 8 bases line up with TRBD2. This CDR3 contains 15 residues. Germline loops: CDR1 MDHEN, CDR2 SYDVKM. With 4 bases clipped from V and 8 bases from J, the junction kept 10 bases outside the gene matches. The entire variable domain, with the rest obtained from reference TRBV28 and TRBJ2-1, is as follows: DVKVTQSSRYLVKRTGEKVFLECVQDMDHENMFWYRQDPGLGLRLIYFSYDVKMKEKGDIPEGYSVSREKKERFSLILESASTNQTSMYLCASSSPSGRFDEQFFGPGTRLTVL.

The V call is TRBV7-2, the J call TRBJ1-2, with D perhaps TRBD1 (5 bases). The CDR3 contains 15 residues. CDR1 is SGHTA and CDR2 is FQGNSA in the germline V gene. V lost 2 bases, J lost 6 bases, and 16 bases lay in between. The CDR3 DNA is TGTGCCAGCAGCTTAAAGGTCCGGGGCGAGGATGGCTACACCTTC. Protein sequence: CASSLKVRGEDGYTF.

In its sample, this clone was seen once. V usage is TRBV4-1 and J usage is TRBJ2-1; D uncertain. V lost 3 bases and J lost 3, with 9 bases in between. Germline lookup yields CDR1 MGHRA and CDR2 YSYEKL. CDR3 length: 14 residues. CDR3: CASSHPPLYNEQFF. The CDR3 region has the DNA TGCGCCAGCAGCCACCCCCCGCTCTACAATGAGCAGTTCTTC.

The rearrangement links TRBV7-9 to TRBJ1-4, with TRBD1 matching over 7 bases. Germline values: CDR1 SEHNR, CDR2 FQNEAQ (reference sequence). V shed 1 base, J shed 3 bases, and the junction held 11 bases outside the gene matches. The CDR3 consists of 18 residues. The CDR3 loop is CASSLDLTGVGANEKLFF. For the CDR3, the DNA is TGTGCCAGCAGCTTAGACCTTACAGGGGTGGGAGCTAATGAAAAACTGTTTTTT.

The chain has TRBV5-1 and TRBJ1-2; 9 nucleotides agree with TRBD1. CDR3 length: 14 amino acids. J was trimmed by 1 base and V by 3 bases; bases with no gene match: 1. Germline V gives CDR1 SGHRS, CDR2 YFSETQ. CDR3 nucleotides: TGCGCCAGCAGCTGGACAGGGGATAACTATGGCTACACCTTC. Translated, it gives CASSWTGDNYGYTF.

As regards this clone: At the DNA level, this CDR3 is encoded by other sequences in the same sample as well. This chain joins TRBV19 and TRBJ2-3; 10 bases agree with TRBD1. The CDR3 loop spans 15 amino acids. CDR1 is LNHDA and CDR2 is SQIVND in the germline V gene (reference sequence). The V gene end was trimmed by 10 bases and the J gene end by 7 bases; junction bases not matched to a gene: 14. The CDR3 DNA reads as TGTGCCACAAGGACAGGGGGAACGGGGACGAATACGCAGTATTTT. Protein: CATRTGGTGTNTQYF.

As regards this clone: The sample carries other DNA sequences with the same CDR3. The rearrangement joins TRBV11-2 to TRBJ2-2; perhaps TRBD2 as D (5 bases). The CDR3 has 14 residues. V dropped 2 bases and J dropped 3 bases, with 7 bases sitting between them. Germline-derived CDR1 and CDR2 are SGHAT and FQNNGV. The CDR3 spells CASSLMGDTGELFF. CDR3 in DNA: TGTGCCAGCAGCTTAATGGGAGACACCGGGGAGCTGTTTTTT.

The rearrangement links TRBV15 to TRBJ1-1; 9 positions agree with TRBD1. Germline lookup yields CDR1 LNHNV and CDR2 YYDKDF (reference sequence). This CDR3 is built from 14 residues. The ends lost 5 bases at V and 1 base at J; junction bases unmatched: 2. CDR3 sequence (DNA): TGTGCCACCAGCGGGGACAGGGCGAACACTGAAGCTTTCTTT. Its translation: CATSGDRANTEAFF.